One and the same sample provided the 30 T cell receptor beta chains below, sequenced in a study of blood T cell repertoires in COVID-19. The assay was immunoSEQ multiplex PCR, and TCRdb's table has in-frame clones only and misses some. The table lists 150,000 or so clones, around nine tenths of them singletons. The sequenced material came from peripheral blood. The receptors shown here come from a woman in her 70s with COVID-19, enrolled during active disease.

The DNA for the CDR3 is TGTGCCACCAGCAGAGATCGGAACAGACATAATTCACCCCTCCACTTT. Protein: CATSRDRNRHNSPLHF. The chain links TRBV15 to TRBJ1-6; unclear D gene. Per the germline V gene, CDR1 is LNHNV and CDR2 is YYDKDF (reference sequence). This CDR3 region has 16 residues. Trimming removed 0 bases at V and 5 bases at J, with 11 bases between.

V gene TRBV30 combines with J gene TRBJ2-5; D might be TRBD2 (5 bases). The CDR3 is 12 residues long. Germline V gene data show CDR1 as GTSNPN and CDR2 as SVGIG (reference sequence). Deletions cut 3 bases from V and 5 bases from J, with 10 bases between. CDR3 DNA sequence: TGTGCCTGGAGCCCCAGGAGGGAGACCCAGTACTTC. The encoded protein is CAWSPRRETQYF.

The chain carries TRBV20-1 and TRBJ1-2; D ambiguous. CDR1 is DFQATT, CDR2 SNEGSKA, per germline (reference sequence). The CDR3 is made up of 13 amino acids. The V end lost 3 bases, the J end lost 4 bases, and 12 bases lay between the germline ends. For the CDR3, the DNA is TGCAGTGCTAGTGAGGTTGGAGCCTATGGCTACACCTTC. Its translation is CSASEVGAYGYTF.

The chain couples TRBV19 to TRBJ2-1; D is ambiguous. V lost 5 bases and J 3 bases, leaving 5 bases between the germline ends. From germline, CDR1 is LNHDA and CDR2 SQIVND (reference sequence). The CDR3 runs 12 residues. This CDR3 reads CASSDNYNEQFF. The CDR3 coding sequence is TGTGCCAGTAGTGACAACTACAATGAGCAGTTCTTC.

The genes are TRBV6-2 or TRBV6-3 and TRBJ1-5; 7 positions agree with TRBD1. Germline V gives CDR1 MNHEY, CDR2 SVGEGT. After removal of 2 bases from V and 3 bases from J, the junction contained 4 bases not matched to a gene. This CDR3 is 15 amino acids long. Written as DNA, the CDR3 is TGTGCCAGCAGTTACGGAGGGGGCGTCAATCAGCCCCAGCATTTT. Translation gives CASSYGGGVNQPQHF.

V usage is TRBV2 and J usage is TRBJ1-2, with 7 bases lining up with TRBD1. The trim removed 10 bases at V and 4 bases at J, leaving 3 bases unmatched. CDR3 length equals 11 residues. Germline CDR1 SNHLY, CDR2 FYNNEI. The CDR3 reads CATTGAYGYTF. The CDR3, as DNA: TGTGCCACCACAGGGGCCTATGGCTACACCTTC.

This chain joins TRBV5-4 and TRBJ1-1, with D possibly TRBD1 on 6 matching bases. Between the trimmed V and J ends, which lost 1 base and 3 bases, there was a span of 16 bases. Germline CDR1 reads SGHNT; CDR2 reads YYREEE (reference sequence). The CDR3 runs to 16 residues. The CDR3 sequence is CASSLPNRVGDTEAFF. CDR3 DNA: TGTGCCAGCAGCTTGCCCAACAGGGTGGGGGACACTGAAGCTTTCTTT.

The chain uses TRBV6-5 and TRBJ2-7; 13 nucleotides agree with TRBD2. The junction had 3 bases not matched to a gene; V was cut back by 6 bases and J by 1 base. The germline V gene has CDR1 MNHEY and CDR2 SVGAGI. This CDR3 is 15 amino acids long. The CDR3 sequence is CASSTSGGVSYEQYF. The CDR3 nucleotides are TGTGCCAGCAGCACTAGCGGGGGGGTTTCCTACGAGCAGTACTTC.

The chain couples TRBV2 to TRBJ1-2, with 7 bases lining up with TRBD1. After removal of 7 bases from V and 4 bases from J, the junction contained 12 bases not matched to a gene. Germline loops: CDR1 SNHLY, CDR2 FYNNEI. The CDR3 spans 15 residues. The CDR3 nucleotides are TGTGCCAGCAAGATCGACAGGGATCGACTCTATGGCTACACCTTC. Translating it yields CASKIDRDRLYGYTF.

V gene TRBV7-8 combines with J gene TRBJ2-3; 7 bases align to TRBD2. In germline, CDR1 is SGHVS, CDR2 FQNEAQ. The CDR3 extends over 15 amino acids. The trim removed 1 base at V and 5 bases at J, leaving 6 bases unmatched. For the CDR3, the DNA is TGTGCCAGCAGCTTAGTCCCAGGGAGGGGAGATACGCAGTATTTT. Amino acids: CASSLVPGRGDTQYF.

The V and J genes are TRBV28 and TRBJ1-5; TRBD1 aligns across 12 bases. The CDR3 is 16 residues long. Trimming took 6 bases from V and 6 from J; bases not matched to a gene: 9. Germline V CDR1 and CDR2: MDHEN, SYDVKM. In DNA, the CDR3 is TGTGCCAGCAGCTCCCGGGACAGGGGGCTCCCTCAGCCCCAGCATTTT. Translating it yields CASSSRDRGLPQPQHF.

The CDR3 sequence is CASSPRDKGNTIYF. DNA of the CDR3: TGTGCCAGCAGCCCCCGGGACAAGGGAAACACCATATATTTT. The chain recombines TRBV3-1 (or the pseudogene TRBV3-2) with TRBJ1-3, with TRBD1 as a possible D gene (6 bases). The germline V and J ends were trimmed by 4 bases and 4 bases, with 11 bases remaining between them. The germline CDR1 and CDR2 sequences are LGHDT and YNNKEL (reference sequence). The CDR3 runs 14 residues.

This clone was counted once. The rearrangement joins TRBV5-1 to TRBJ2-5, with TRBD2 identical over 8 bases. CDR1 and CDR2 (germline): SGHRS, YFSETQ. V lost 2 bases to trimming and J lost 5 bases; unmatched junction nucleotides: 8. The CDR3 totals 15 residues. DNA for the CDR3: TGCGCCAGCAGCTTACCGGGACTAGGTTCGGAGACCCAGTACTTC. As protein: CASSLPGLGSETQYF.

The chain combines TRBV5-1 with TRBJ2-5; 7 positions agree with TRBD1. J lost 5 bases, V lost 1 base, and 2 bases had no gene match. Germline CDR1 reads SGHRS; CDR2 reads YFSETQ. CDR3 length equals 13 residues. This CDR3 reads CASSLYRGETQYF. The CDR3 DNA is TGCGCCAGCAGCTTGTACAGGGGTGAGACCCAGTACTTC. Together with reference TRBV5-1 and TRBJ2-5, the CDR3 gives the full variable domain: KAGVTQTPRYLIKTRGQQVTLSCSPISGHRSVSWYQQTPGQGLQFLFEYFSETQRNKGNFPGRFSGRQFSNSRSEMNVSTLELGDSALYLCASSLYRGETQYFGPGTRLLVL.

V usage is TRBV5-5 and J usage is TRBJ1-1; no firm D call. The germline gives CDR1 SGHKS, CDR2 YYEKEE (reference sequence). This CDR3 has 14 amino acids. Trimming removed 0 bases at V and 1 base at J, with 7 bases between. DNA of the CDR3: TGTGCCAGCAGCTTGGACACAGCGAACACTGAAGCTTTCTTT. Protein sequence: CASSLDTANTEAFF.

This clone has a single count. This chain connects TRBV18 to TRBJ1-1; D unresolved. The CDR3 sequence is 15 residues long. Deletions cut 0 bases from V and 1 base from J, with 9 bases between. Per the germline V gene, CDR1 is KGHSH and CDR2 is LQKENI. CDR3 residues: CASSPPTGSNTEAFF. The CDR3 nucleotides are TGTGCCAGCTCACCACCGACGGGATCGAACACTGAAGCTTTCTTT.

In this sample, this clone turned up once. The V call is TRBV2, the J call TRBJ1-4; possibly TRBD1 for D (6 bases). Trimming removed 5 bases at V and 4 bases at J, with 14 bases between. Germline V gene lookup returns CDR1 SNHLY and CDR2 FYNNEI. The CDR3 is 15 amino acids. The CDR3 spells CASSPRTVLNEKLFF. Written as DNA, the CDR3 is TGTGCCAGCAGTCCCCGGACAGTACTTAATGAAAAACTGTTTTTT.

For this clone: The sample contains more than one DNA sequence encoding this CDR3. The genes are TRBV29-1 and TRBJ1-1; 12 nucleotides line up with TRBD1. The CDR3 has 13 amino acids. Germline values: CDR1 SQVTM, CDR2 ANQGSEA. Trimming at V came to 6 bases and at J to 2 bases, leaving 1 base not matched to a gene. CDR3 residues: CSVGTGGNTEAFF. CDR3 in DNA: TGCAGCGTAGGGACAGGGGGCAACACTGAAGCTTTCTTT.

The rearrangement uses TRBV18 and TRBJ1-6; TRBD1 might be the D (6 bases). Between the trimmed V and J ends, which lost 3 bases and 8 bases, there was a span of 14 bases. CDR1 and CDR2 (germline): KGHSH, LQKENI. The CDR3 totals 15 residues. The CDR3 DNA is TGTGCCAGCTCACCCATACAGGGAGTAGATTCACCCCTCCACTTT. This sequence encodes CASSPIQGVDSPLHF.

The CDR3 is CASLPSGTGRGYTF. CDR3 DNA sequence: TGTGCCAGTCTACCTTCCGGGACAGGGCGCGGCTACACCTTC. V usage is TRBV19 and J usage is TRBJ1-2; TRBD1 matches 9 bases. The germline V gene encodes CDR1 LNHDA and CDR2 SQIVND (reference sequence). The CDR3 has 14 residues. The trim removed 8 bases at V and 8 bases at J, leaving 12 bases unmatched.

This chain joins TRBV5-6 and TRBJ1-1, with D uncertain. Germline-derived CDR1 and CDR2 are SGHDT and YYEEEE. Trimming took 1 base from V and 6 from J, leaving 16 bases between them. The CDR3 has 15 amino acids. CDR3 amino acids: CASSLFTVINAEAFF. CDR3 DNA sequence: TGTGCCAGCAGCTTGTTCACGGTCATAAACGCTGAAGCTTTCTTT. The full variable domain, completed using reference TRBV5-6 and TRBJ1-1, is DAGVTQSPTHLIKTRGQQVTLRCSPKSGHDTVSWYQQALGQGPQFIFQYYEEEERQRGNFPDRFSGHQFPNYSSELNVNALLLGDSALYLCASSLFTVINAEAFFGQGTRLTVV.

The chain employs TRBV15 and TRBJ2-1, with D possibly matching TRBD2 (7 bases). Trimming removed 0 bases from V and 12 bases from J, with 21 bases in between. The CDR3 totals 16 residues. The germline V gene encodes CDR1 LNHNV and CDR2 YYDKDF (reference sequence). The CDR3 protein is CATSRDFAGVGGSQFF. In nucleotides, the CDR3 is TGTGCCACCAGCAGAGATTTCGCGGGGGTAGGGGGATCGCAGTTCTTC.

The chain couples TRBV2 to TRBJ1-5; 11 nucleotides agree with TRBD1. CDR1 and CDR2 (germline): SNHLY, FYNNEI. The J segment lost 4 bases and the V segment lost 6 bases, leaving 8 bases of the junction unmatched. There are 16 residues in the CDR3. In nucleotides, the CDR3 is TGTGCCAGCAGAGGGACAGGGGGAGGCGGGAATCAGCCCCAGCATTTT. Amino acids: CASRGTGGGGNQPQHF. Together with reference TRBV2 and TRBJ1-5, the CDR3 gives the full variable domain: EPEVTQTPSHQVTQMGQEVILRCVPISNHLYFYWYRQILGQKVEFLVSFYNNEISEKSEIFDDQFSVERPDGSNFTLKIRSTKLEDSAMYFCASRGTGGGGNQPQHFGDGTRLSIL.

A single count supports this clone. The chain joins TRBV7-9 to TRBJ1-4; 8 bases align to TRBD1. The trim removed 2 bases at V and 0 bases at J, leaving 2 bases unmatched. Germline V lookup: CDR1 SEHNR, CDR2 FQNEAQ (reference sequence). The CDR3 runs to 16 residues. CDR3 nucleotides: TGTGCCAGCAGCTTACCACAGGGGGCAACTAATGAAAAACTGTTTTTT. This translates into CASSLPQGATNEKLFF.

The table lists this clone with a few counts. The chain joins TRBV5-6 to TRBJ1-6; D not resolved. The germline CDR1 and CDR2 sequences are SGHDT and YYEEEE. V gave up 5 bases and J gave up 1 base, with 7 bases separating them. The CDR3 is 14 amino acids. The CDR3 spells CASSGRSYNSPLHF. The CDR3, as DNA: TGTGCCAGCAGTGGCAGGTCCTATAATTCACCCCTCCACTTT.

The chain joins TRBV11-2 to TRBJ1-4, with TRBD1 matching over 9 bases. The CDR3 is 16 amino acids. Losses at the gene ends were 3 bases for V and 8 bases for J; bases not matched to a gene: 10. The germline V gene has CDR1 SGHAT and CDR2 FQNNGV. The CDR3 sequence is CASSFSTGTGHEKLFF. For the CDR3, the DNA is TGTGCCAGCAGCTTTTCGACCGGGACAGGGCACGAAAAACTGTTTTTT. Together with reference TRBV11-2 and TRBJ1-4, the CDR3 gives the full variable domain: EAGVAQSPRYKIIEKRQSVAFWCNPISGHATLYWYQQILGQGPKLLIQFQNNGVVDDSQLPKDRFSAERLKGVDSTLKIQPAKLEDSAVYLCASSFSTGTGHEKLFFGSGTQLSVL.

This chain joins TRBV6-6 and TRBJ2-5, with a weak D call TRBD2 (5 bases). From germline, CDR1 is MNHNY and CDR2 SVGAGI (reference sequence). This CDR3 region has 13 residues. The V end lost 11 bases, the J end lost 7 bases, and 20 bases lay between the germline ends. The CDR3 sequence: CAARTYPSPTQYF. The CDR3 DNA follows: TGTGCCGCAAGGACTTACCCAAGTCCGACCCAGTACTTC.

The chain joins TRBV5-6 to TRBJ1-3; D might be TRBD1 (5 bases). The CDR3 length is 16 residues. Trimming took off 0 bases at V and 0 bases at J, with 10 bases between the two ends. CDR1 and CDR2 from the germline V gene are SGHDT and YYEEEE. CDR3 protein: CASSLGQSFSGNTIYF. The CDR3 bases are TGTGCCAGCAGCTTGGGACAGAGTTTCTCTGGAAACACCATATATTTT. The full variable domain, with the rest looked up from reference TRBV5-6 and TRBJ1-3, is DAGVTQSPTHLIKTRGQQVTLRCSPKSGHDTVSWYQQALGQGPQFIFQYYEEEERQRGNFPDRFSGHQFPNYSSELNVNALLLGDSALYLCASSLGQSFSGNTIYFGEGSWLTVV.

The rearrangement links TRBV5-1 to TRBJ2-5; weak D call: TRBD2 (5 bases). Trimming stripped 3 bases from V and 0 bases from J, with 12 bases between. The CDR3 runs 15 residues. Germline V gene lookup returns CDR1 SGHRS and CDR2 YFSETQ. The chain's CDR3 is CASSSYDGNQETQYF. CDR3 nucleotides: TGCGCCAGCAGCTCCTACGACGGGAACCAAGAGACCCAGTACTTC.

V usage is TRBV12-3 or TRBV12-4 and J usage is TRBJ1-5; D is undetermined. The V end lost 5 bases, the J end lost 10 bases, and 12 bases lay between the germline ends. CDR3 length: 12 amino acids. The CDR3 loop is CASSQDSSPQHF. DNA of the CDR3: TGTGCCAGCAGTCAAGACTCTTCCCCCCAGCATTTT.